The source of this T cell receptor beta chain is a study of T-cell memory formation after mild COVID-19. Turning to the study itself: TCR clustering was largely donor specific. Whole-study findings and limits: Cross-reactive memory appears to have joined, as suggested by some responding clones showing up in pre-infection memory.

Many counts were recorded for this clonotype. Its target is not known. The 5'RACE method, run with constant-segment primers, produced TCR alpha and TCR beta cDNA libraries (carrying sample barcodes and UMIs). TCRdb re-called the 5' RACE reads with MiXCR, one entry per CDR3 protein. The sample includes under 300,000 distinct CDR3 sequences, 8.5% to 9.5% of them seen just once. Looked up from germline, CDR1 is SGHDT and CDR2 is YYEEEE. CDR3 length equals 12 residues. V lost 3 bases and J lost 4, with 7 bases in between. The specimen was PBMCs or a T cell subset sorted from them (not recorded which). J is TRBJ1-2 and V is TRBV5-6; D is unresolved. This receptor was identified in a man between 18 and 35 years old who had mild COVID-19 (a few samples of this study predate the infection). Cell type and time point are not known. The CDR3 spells CASSSGPYGYTF. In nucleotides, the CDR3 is TGTGCCAGCAGCTCCGGACCCTATGGCTACACCTTC.